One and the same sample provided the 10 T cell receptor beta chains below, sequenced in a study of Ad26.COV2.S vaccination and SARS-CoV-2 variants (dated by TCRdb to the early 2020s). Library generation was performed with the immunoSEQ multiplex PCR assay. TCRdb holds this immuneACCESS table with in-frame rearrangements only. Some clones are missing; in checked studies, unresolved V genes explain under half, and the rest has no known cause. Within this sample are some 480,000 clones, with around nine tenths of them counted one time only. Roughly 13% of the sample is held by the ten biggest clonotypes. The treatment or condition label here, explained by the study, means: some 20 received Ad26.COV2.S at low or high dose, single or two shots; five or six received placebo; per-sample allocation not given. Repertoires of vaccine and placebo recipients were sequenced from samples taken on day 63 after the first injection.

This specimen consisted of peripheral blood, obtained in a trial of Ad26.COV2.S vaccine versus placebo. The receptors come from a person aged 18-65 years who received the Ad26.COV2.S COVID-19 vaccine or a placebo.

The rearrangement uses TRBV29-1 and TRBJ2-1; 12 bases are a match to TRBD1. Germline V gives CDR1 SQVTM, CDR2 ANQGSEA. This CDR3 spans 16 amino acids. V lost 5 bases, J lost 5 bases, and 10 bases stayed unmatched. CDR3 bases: TGCAGCGTTCCGACCGGGACAGGGGGCGTAAACAATGAGCAGTTCTTC. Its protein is CSVPTGTGGVNNEQFF.

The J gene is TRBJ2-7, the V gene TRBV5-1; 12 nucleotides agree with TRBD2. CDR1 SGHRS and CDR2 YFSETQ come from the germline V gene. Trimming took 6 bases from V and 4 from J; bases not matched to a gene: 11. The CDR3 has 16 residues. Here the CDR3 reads CASTSDTSGRRYEQYF. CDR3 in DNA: TGCGCCAGCACCTCGGATACTAGCGGGAGGAGGTACGAGCAGTACTTC. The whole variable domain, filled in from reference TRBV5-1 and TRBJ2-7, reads KAGVTQTPRYLIKTRGQQVTLSCSPISGHRSVSWYQQTPGQGLQFLFEYFSETQRNKGNFPGRFSGRQFSNSRSEMNVSTLELGDSALYLCASTSDTSGRRYEQYFGPGTRLTVT.

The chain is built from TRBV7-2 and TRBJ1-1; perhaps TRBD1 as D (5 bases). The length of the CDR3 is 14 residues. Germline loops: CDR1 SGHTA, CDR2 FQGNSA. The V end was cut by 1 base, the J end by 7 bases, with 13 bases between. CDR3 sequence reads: CASSLEGLSNEAFF. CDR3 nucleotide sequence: TGTGCCAGCAGCTTAGAGGGACTTTCCAATGAAGCTTTCTTT.

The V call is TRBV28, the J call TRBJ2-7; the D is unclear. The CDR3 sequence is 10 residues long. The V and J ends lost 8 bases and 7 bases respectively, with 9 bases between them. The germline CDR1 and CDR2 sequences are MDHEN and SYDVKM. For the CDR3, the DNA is TGTGCCAGCTTGGGTGGAGAGCAGTACTTC. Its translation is CASLGGEQYF.

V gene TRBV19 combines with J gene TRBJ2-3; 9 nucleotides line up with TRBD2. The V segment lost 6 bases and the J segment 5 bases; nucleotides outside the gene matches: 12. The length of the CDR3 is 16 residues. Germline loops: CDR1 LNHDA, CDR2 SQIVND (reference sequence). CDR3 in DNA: TGTGCCAGTAGAAACCCCAGCGGGAGGTCTGGAGATACGCAGTATTTT. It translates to CASRNPSGRSGDTQYF.

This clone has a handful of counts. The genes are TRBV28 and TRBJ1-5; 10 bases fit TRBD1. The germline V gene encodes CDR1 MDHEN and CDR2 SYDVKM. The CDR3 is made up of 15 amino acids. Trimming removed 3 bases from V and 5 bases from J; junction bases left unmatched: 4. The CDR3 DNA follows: TGTGCCAGCAGTTTTGGGGACAGGGGCTATCAGCCCCAGCATTTT. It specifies CASSFGDRGYQPQHF.

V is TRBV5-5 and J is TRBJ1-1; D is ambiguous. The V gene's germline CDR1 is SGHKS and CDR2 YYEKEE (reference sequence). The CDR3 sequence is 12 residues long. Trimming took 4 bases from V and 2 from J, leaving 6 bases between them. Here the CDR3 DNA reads TGTGCCAGCAGCCCTCATAACACTGAAGCTTTCTTT. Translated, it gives CASSPHNTEAFF.

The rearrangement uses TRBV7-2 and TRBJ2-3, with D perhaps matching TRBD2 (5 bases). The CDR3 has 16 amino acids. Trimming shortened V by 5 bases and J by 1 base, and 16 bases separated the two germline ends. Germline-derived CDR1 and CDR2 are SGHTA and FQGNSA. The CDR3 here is CASSLRGPLGTDTQYF. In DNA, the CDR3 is TGTGCCAGCAGCCTTAGAGGGCCCCTAGGCACAGATACGCAGTATTTT.

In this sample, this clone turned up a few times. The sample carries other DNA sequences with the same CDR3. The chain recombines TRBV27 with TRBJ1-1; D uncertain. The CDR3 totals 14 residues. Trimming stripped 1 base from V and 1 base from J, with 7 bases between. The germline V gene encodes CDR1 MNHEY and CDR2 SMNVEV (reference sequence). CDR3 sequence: CASSLLAGNTEAFF. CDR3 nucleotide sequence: TGTGCCAGCAGTTTATTAGCCGGGAACACTGAAGCTTTCTTT.

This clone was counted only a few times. CDR3 amino acids: CARSPRQGGEPQHF. CDR3 nucleotides: TGTGCCAGAAGCCCCCGACAGGGAGGGGAGCCCCAGCATTTT. The V gene is TRBV5-3, the J gene TRBJ1-5; 7 bases align to TRBD1. Being an ORF, TRBV5-3 has a function that is uncertain. J gave up 8 bases and V 4 bases, and 9 bases lay outside the gene matches. This CDR3 is built from 14 residues.